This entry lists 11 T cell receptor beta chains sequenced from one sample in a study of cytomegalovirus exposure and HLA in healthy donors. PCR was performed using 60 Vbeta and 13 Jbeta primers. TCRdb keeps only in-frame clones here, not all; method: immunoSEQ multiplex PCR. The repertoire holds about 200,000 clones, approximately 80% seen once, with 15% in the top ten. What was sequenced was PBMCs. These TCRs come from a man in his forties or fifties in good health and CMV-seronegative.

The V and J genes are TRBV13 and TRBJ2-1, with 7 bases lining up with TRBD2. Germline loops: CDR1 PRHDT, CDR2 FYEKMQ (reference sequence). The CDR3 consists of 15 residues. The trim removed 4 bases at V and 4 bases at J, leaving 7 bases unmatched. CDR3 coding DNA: TGTGCCAGCAGCTCCCCAGGAGCGGGGTACAATGAGCAGTTCTTC. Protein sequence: CASSSPGAGYNEQFF.

Here the CDR3 reads CASSIVGTGAYEQYF. In DNA, the CDR3 is TGTGCCAGTAGTATAGTCGGGACAGGGGCCTACGAGCAGTACTTC. V and J are TRBV19 and TRBJ2-7, with 10 bases matching TRBD1. The length of the CDR3 is 15 residues. J was trimmed by 2 bases and V by 1 base; bases with no gene match: 2. From germline, CDR1 is LNHDA and CDR2 SQIVND (reference sequence).

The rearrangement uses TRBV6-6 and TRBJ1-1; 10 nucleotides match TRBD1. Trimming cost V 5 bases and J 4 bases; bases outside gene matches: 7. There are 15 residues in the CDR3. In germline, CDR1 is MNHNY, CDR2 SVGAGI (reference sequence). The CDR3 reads CASSNRDRGFTEAFF. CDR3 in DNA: TGTGCCAGCAGTAACCGGGACAGGGGCTTCACTGAAGCTTTCTTT.

The CDR3: CASSLGTGDPYNEQFF. CDR3 DNA: TGTGCCAGCAGCTTAGGGACAGGAGATCCGTACAATGAGCAGTTCTTC. This chain uses TRBV7-9 with TRBJ2-1; 7 positions match TRBD1. CDR1 SEHNR and CDR2 FQNEAQ come from the germline V gene (reference sequence). The V gene end was trimmed by 1 base and the J gene end by 4 bases; junction bases not matched to a gene: 7. This CDR3 has 16 residues.

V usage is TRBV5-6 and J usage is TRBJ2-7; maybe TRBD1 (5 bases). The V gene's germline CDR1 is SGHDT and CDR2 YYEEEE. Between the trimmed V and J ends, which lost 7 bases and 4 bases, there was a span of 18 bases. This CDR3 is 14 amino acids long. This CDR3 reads CASGLEPAGYEQYF. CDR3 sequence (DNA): TGTGCCAGCGGCCTCGAGCCAGCAGGGTACGAGCAGTACTTC.

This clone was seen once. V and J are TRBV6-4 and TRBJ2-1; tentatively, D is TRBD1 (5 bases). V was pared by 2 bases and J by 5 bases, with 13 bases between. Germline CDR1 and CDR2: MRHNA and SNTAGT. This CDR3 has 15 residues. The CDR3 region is CASSDPGWGNNEQFF. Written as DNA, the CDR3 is TGTGCCAGCAGTGACCCAGGTTGGGGCAACAATGAGCAGTTCTTC.

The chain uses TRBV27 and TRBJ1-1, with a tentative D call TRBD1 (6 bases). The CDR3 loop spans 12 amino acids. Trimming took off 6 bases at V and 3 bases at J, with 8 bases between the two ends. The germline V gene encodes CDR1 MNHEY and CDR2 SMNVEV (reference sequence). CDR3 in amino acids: CASRKGDTEAFF. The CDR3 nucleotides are TGTGCCAGCAGGAAGGGGGACACTGAAGCTTTCTTT.

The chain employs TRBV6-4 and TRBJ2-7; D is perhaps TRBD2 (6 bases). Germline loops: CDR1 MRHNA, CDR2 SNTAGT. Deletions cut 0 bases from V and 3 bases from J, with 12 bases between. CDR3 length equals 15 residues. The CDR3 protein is CASSDSGTPNYEQYF. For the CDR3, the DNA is TGTGCCAGCAGTGACTCCGGGACTCCCAACTACGAGCAGTACTTC.

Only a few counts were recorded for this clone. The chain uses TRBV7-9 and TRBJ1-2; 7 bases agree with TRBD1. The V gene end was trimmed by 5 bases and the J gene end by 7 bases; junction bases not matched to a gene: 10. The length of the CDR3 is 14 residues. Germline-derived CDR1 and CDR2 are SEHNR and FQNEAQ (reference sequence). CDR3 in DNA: TGTGCCAGCAGCCCAAACAGGGGAGTCGGTGGCTACACCTTC. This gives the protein CASSPNRGVGGYTF.

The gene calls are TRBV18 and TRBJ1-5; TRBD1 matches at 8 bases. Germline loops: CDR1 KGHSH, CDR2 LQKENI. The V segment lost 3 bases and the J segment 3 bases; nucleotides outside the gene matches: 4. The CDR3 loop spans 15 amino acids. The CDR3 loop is CASSPGTGINQPQHF. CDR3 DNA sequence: TGTGCCAGCTCACCGGGGACAGGAATCAATCAGCCCCAGCATTTT. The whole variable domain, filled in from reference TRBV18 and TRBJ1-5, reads NAGVMQNPRHLVRRRGQEARLRCSPMKGHSHVYWYRQLPEEGLKFMVYLQKENIIDESGMPKERFSAEFPKEGPSILRIQQVVRGDSAAYFCASSPGTGINQPQHFGDGTRLSIL.

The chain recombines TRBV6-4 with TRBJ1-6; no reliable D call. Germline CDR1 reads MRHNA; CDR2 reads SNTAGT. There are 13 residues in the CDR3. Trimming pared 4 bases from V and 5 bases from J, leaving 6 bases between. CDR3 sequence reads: CASSVENNSPLHF. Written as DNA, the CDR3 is TGTGCCAGCAGTGTGGAGAATAATTCACCCCTCCACTTT.